Following are 18 T cell receptor beta chains from one sample sequenced in a study of blood T cell repertoires in COVID-19 (dated by TCRdb to 2019 to 2021). The library was produced with the immunoSEQ multiplex PCR assay. Imported from immuneACCESS, the table was reduced by TCRdb to in-frame sequences with V and J called. These copies leave out some clones; in studies compared against another copy, an unresolved V gene accounts for under half, and the cause of the remainder is not known. A total of around 390,000 clones appear in this sample, approximately 87% of them only once. Approximately 10% of the sample comes from the top ten. What was sequenced was PBMCs or T cells enriched from blood (not recorded which). The origin of the receptors is a woman in her forties or fifties who had recovered from COVID-19.

V and J are TRBV29-1 and TRBJ2-5; 7 bases are a match to TRBD2. With 7 bases clipped from V and 4 bases from J, the junction kept 9 bases outside the gene matches. The CDR3 is 13 amino acids. The germline gives CDR1 SQVTM, CDR2 ANQGSEA. The CDR3 DNA sequence: TGCAGCGGGATTCCCACGGGGGGAGAGACCCAGTACTTC. It specifies CSGIPTGGETQYF.

V gene TRBV20-1 combines with J gene TRBJ2-1, with D possibly being TRBD1 (5 bases). Germline V gives CDR1 DFQATT, CDR2 SNEGSKA (reference sequence). This CDR3 is 15 amino acids long. Trimming stripped 3 bases from V and 12 bases from J, with 24 bases between. CDR3 loop: CSASVLRTSFLGQFF. CDR3 DNA sequence: TGCAGTGCTAGTGTGCTACGGACATCCTTCCTTGGGCAGTTCTTC.

The chain is built from TRBV4-1 and TRBJ1-5, with 7 bases aligning to TRBD1. The trim removed 1 base at V and 6 bases at J, leaving 6 bases unmatched. CDR1 MGHRA and CDR2 YSYEKL come from the germline V gene. This CDR3 is built from 15 residues. For the CDR3, the DNA is TGCGCCAGCAGCCAAGCGGGGCCAGGGGGTCAGCCCCAGCATTTT. Translated, it gives CASSQAGPGGQPQHF.

This clone was found a few times. The chain links TRBV5-6 to TRBJ1-2; tentatively, D is TRBD1 (5 bases). With 3 bases removed from V and 3 bases from J, the gap between germline ends came to 18 bases. In germline, CDR1 is SGHDT, CDR2 YYEEEE. The CDR3 sequence is 16 residues long. CDR3 sequence (DNA): TGTGCCAGCAGCTCAGTAGGGAGGGGAGAAGACTATGGCTACACCTTC. It specifies CASSSVGRGEDYGYTF.

The sample holds a few counts of this clone. J is TRBJ2-3 and V is TRBV12-5; tentative D call: TRBD2 (6 bases). This CDR3 region has 16 residues. Trimming removed 5 bases from V and 3 bases from J, with 18 bases in between. Germline CDR1 LGHNT, CDR2 FRNRAP. The CDR3 DNA is TGTGCTAGTGGTCCCCCCGGGGCGGGGATAACAGATACGCAGTATTTT. Amino acids: CASGPPGAGITDTQYF.

V gene TRBV11-2 combines with J gene TRBJ1-2; D may be TRBD1 (5 bases). V was pared by 2 bases and J by 8 bases, with 15 bases between. Germline lookup yields CDR1 SGHAT and CDR2 FQNNGV. The CDR3 sequence is 14 residues long. The CDR3 DNA follows: TGTGCCAGCAGCTTATCCCCAAGGGGCGACGGCTACACCTTC. This sequence encodes CASSLSPRGDGYTF.

This clone was detected only a few times. This CDR3 is CASSQRTVKNLIVSGNTIYF. The CDR3, as DNA: TGTGCCAGCAGCCAGCGGACAGTCAAGAACCTAATCGTCTCTGGAAACACCATATATTTT. The chain has TRBV4-2 and TRBJ1-3, with D possibly TRBD1 on 6 matching bases. V lost 3 bases to trimming and J lost 0 bases, with 24 bases between them. Germline CDR1 LGHNA, CDR2 YNFKEQ. The CDR3 length is 20 residues.

The chain joins TRBV27 to TRBJ1-4; D gene ambiguous. V was cut by 5 bases and J by 8 bases, with 18 bases left in between. The CDR3 is made up of 15 amino acids. In germline, CDR1 is MNHEY, CDR2 SMNVEV (reference sequence). The CDR3 protein is CASSGVGERREKLFF. The CDR3 DNA follows: TGTGCCAGCAGTGGGGTCGGGGAGCGGCGAGAAAAACTGTTTTTT.

The CDR3 spells CASSDSVPGSIACATNEKLFF. CDR3 DNA sequence: TGTGCCAGCAGTGACTCGGTTCCGGGGTCGATCGCTTGCGCAACTAATGAAAAACTGTTTTTT. This chain connects TRBV6-4 to TRBJ1-4, with unresolved D. CDR1 and CDR2 (germline): MRHNA, SNTAGT. V was shortened by 0 bases and J by 0 bases, with 23 bases between the two germline ends. CDR3 length equals 21 residues.

V and J are TRBV7-9 and TRBJ1-2; a weak D match, TRBD1 (6 bases). The CDR3 spans 19 residues. Germline V gene lookup returns CDR1 SEHNR and CDR2 FQNEAQ (reference sequence). The V end was cut by 2 bases, the J end by 2 bases, with 24 bases between. CDR3 in DNA: TGTGCCAGCAGCTTACTTGGGGACGTCTCCGCAGGGGAGAACTATGGCTACACCTTC. This gives the protein CASSLLGDVSAGENYGYTF.

The genes are TRBV5-5 and TRBJ2-7; the match to TRBD1 covers 7 bases. This CDR3 contains 13 residues. After removal of 4 bases from V and 7 bases from J, the junction contained 8 bases not matched to a gene. From germline, CDR1 is SGHKS and CDR2 YYEKEE (reference sequence). The CDR3: CASSVGQPLEQYF. In DNA form, the CDR3 reads TGTGCCAGCAGCGTGGGACAGCCATTAGAGCAGTACTTC.

This clone showed up just a few times. The chain joins TRBV2 to TRBJ1-2; D might be TRBD1 (6 bases). CDR1 is SNHLY, CDR2 FYNNEI, per germline. Trimming left V 6 bases short and J 6 bases short, with 14 bases between. The CDR3 runs to 13 residues. CDR3 in amino acids: CASRRGYGDGYTF. The CDR3 DNA reads TGTGCCAGCAGGAGGGGGTATGGGGATGGCTACACCTTC.

The rearrangement links TRBV30 to TRBJ1-2; D is undetermined. The CDR3 has 13 residues. The germline V gene has CDR1 GTSNPN and CDR2 SVGIG (reference sequence). V lost 1 base to trimming and J lost 13 bases, with 19 bases between them. Written as DNA, the CDR3 is TGTGCCTGGAGTGCGGAGTTCGAGGGATTCTGCACCTTC. It yields the protein CAWSAEFEGFCTF. Combining the CDR3 with reference TRBV30 and TRBJ1-2 gives the whole variable domain SQTIHQWPATLVQPVGSPLSLECTVEGTSNPNLYWYRQAAGRGLQLLFYSVGIGQISSEVPQNLSASRPQDRQFILSSKKLLLSDSGFYLCAWSAEFEGFCTFGSGTRLTVV.

V is TRBV2 and J is TRBJ2-3, with 8 bases that match TRBD1. CDR1 is SNHLY, CDR2 FYNNEI, per germline. The CDR3 extends over 14 amino acids. The junction had 6 bases not matched to a gene; V was cut back by 6 bases and J by 4 bases. DNA for the CDR3: TGTGCCAGCAGGTTTGACAGGGGCCCAGATACGCAGTATTTT. Translated, it gives CASRFDRGPDTQYF.

The gene calls are TRBV6-5 and TRBJ1-5; no reliable D call. Deletions cut 7 bases from V and 0 bases from J, with 13 bases between. The germline gives CDR1 MNHEY, CDR2 SVGAGI. This CDR3 has 15 residues. The CDR3 loop reads CASTRRVHSNQPQHF. The CDR3 coding sequence is TGTGCCAGCACCAGGCGGGTCCATAGCAATCAGCCCCAGCATTTT.

The V call is TRBV4-3, the J call TRBJ2-4, with 8 bases that match TRBD1. CDR1 is LGHNA, CDR2 YSLEER, per germline. The J segment lost 3 bases and the V segment lost 1 base, leaving 5 bases of the junction unmatched. There are 16 residues in the CDR3. The DNA of the CDR3 is TGCGCCAGCAGCCAAGGATCGGACAGGGACAAAAACATTCAGTACTTC. This gives the protein CASSQGSDRDKNIQYF.

The chain is built from TRBV20-1 and TRBJ1-1; D remains unclear. The CDR3 covers 11 residues. With 3 bases removed from V and 6 bases from J, the gap between germline ends came to 8 bases. The germline gives CDR1 DFQATT, CDR2 SNEGSKA (reference sequence). The CDR3: CSASWEAEAFF. Here the CDR3 DNA reads TGCAGTGCTAGTTGGGAGGCTGAAGCTTTCTTT.

Concerning this clone itself: The same CDR3 also results from other DNA sequences found in this sample. The J gene is TRBJ2-2, the V gene TRBV7-2, with no clear D. The CDR3 covers 12 residues. CDR1 is SGHTA and CDR2 is FQGNSA in the germline V gene. Trimming cost V 4 bases and J 3 bases, with 3 bases left between them. The CDR3 loop reads CASSSYTGELFF. CDR3 nucleotides: TGTGCCAGCAGCTCTTACACCGGGGAGCTGTTTTTT.